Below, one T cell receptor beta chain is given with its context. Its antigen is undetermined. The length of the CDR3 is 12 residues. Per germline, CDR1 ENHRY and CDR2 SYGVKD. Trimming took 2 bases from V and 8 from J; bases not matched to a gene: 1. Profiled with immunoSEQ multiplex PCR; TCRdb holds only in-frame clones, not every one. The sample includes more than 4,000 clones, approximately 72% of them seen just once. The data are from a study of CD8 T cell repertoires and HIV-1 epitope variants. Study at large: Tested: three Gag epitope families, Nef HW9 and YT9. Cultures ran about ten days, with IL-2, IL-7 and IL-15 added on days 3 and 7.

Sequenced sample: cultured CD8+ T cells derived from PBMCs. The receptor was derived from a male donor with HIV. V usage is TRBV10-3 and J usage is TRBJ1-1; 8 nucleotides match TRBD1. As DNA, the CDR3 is TGTGCCATCAGTGAGAGGACAGGGGAAGCTTTCTTT. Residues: CAISERTGEAFF.